This T cell receptor beta chain was captured in a study of T cell responses to AZD1222 COVID-19 vaccine. General study findings and limits: Donors were largely white British and mainly female; clonal diversity was possibly underestimated. Repertoire collection took place solely once the T cell response had peaked. The reported proportion of spike-specific TCRs targeting unmutated variant regions was nearly half.

The CDR3 spans 17 residues. V shed 0 bases and J shed 3 bases, with 16 bases lying between them. Germline CDR1 and CDR2: SGDLS and YYNGEE. Measured with immunoSEQ multiplex PCR; TCRdb has only the in-frame clones, and not every one. This sample has about 120,000 clones, with approximately 90% found just once. Second-dose intervals near 4 or 12 weeks were combined. Concerning this clone itself: Its antigen is unknown.

The source was peripheral blood, collected 28 days after the second AZD1222 dose. This chain uses TRBV9 with TRBJ1-3; tentatively, D is TRBD1 (6 bases). The receptor was derived from an adult who received the AZD1222 COVID-19 vaccine. In nucleotides, the CDR3 is TGTGCCAGCAGCGTAGTACTGGACAGTGTCGATGGAAACACCATATATTTT. Amino acids: CASSVVLDSVDGNTIYF.